This record covers a single TCR beta chain. The data belong to a study of cytomegalovirus exposure and HLA in healthy donors. Primers included in the PCR were 60 Vbeta and 13 Jbeta primers. Assay: immunoSEQ multiplex PCR; the TCRdb copy retains only in-frame clones and omits some. The sample comprises approximately 180,000 clones, 75% to 85% of which are singletons, and about 13% rests with the top ten. Trimming stripped 1 base from V and 6 bases from J, with 15 bases between. Germline assignment: CDR1 SGHAT and CDR2 FQNNGV. This CDR3 spans 15 amino acids. This receptor was identified in a woman aged 45-65 years in good health and CMV-seropositive. The genes are TRBV11-2 and TRBJ1-1; D may be TRBD1 (6 bases). Input material: PBMCs. CDR3 protein: CASSLGTGRGAEAFF. CDR3 in DNA: TGTGCCAGCAGCTTAGGAACAGGGAGAGGGGCTGAAGCTTTCTTT.